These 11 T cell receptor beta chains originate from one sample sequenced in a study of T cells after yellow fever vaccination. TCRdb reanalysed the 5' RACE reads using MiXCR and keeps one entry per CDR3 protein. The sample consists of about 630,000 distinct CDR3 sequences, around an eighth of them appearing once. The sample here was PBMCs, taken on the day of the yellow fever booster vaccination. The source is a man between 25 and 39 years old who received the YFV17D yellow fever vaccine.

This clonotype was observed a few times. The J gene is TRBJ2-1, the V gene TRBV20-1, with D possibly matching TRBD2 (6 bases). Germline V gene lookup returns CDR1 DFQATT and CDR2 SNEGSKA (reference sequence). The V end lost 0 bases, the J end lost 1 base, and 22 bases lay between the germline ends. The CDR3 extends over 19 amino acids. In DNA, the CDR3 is TGCAGTGCTAGAGATCAGAGTTCGGGGCGGGAAACTTCCTACAATGAGCAGTTCTTC. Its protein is CSARDQSSGRETSYNEQFF.

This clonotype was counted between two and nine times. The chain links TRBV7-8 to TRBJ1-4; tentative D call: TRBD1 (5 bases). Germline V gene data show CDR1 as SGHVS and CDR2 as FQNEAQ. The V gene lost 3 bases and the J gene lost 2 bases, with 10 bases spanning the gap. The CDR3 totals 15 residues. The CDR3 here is CASSFPQGTNEKLFF. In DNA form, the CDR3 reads TGTGCCAGCAGCTTCCCCCAGGGCACTAATGAAAAACTGTTTTTT.

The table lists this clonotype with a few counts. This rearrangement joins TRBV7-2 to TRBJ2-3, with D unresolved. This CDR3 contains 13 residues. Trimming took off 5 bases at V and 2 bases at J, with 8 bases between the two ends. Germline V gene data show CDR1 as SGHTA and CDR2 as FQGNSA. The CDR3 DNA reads TGTGCCAGCAGCCCAGAGATCACAGATACGCAGTATTTT. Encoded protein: CASSPEITDTQYF.

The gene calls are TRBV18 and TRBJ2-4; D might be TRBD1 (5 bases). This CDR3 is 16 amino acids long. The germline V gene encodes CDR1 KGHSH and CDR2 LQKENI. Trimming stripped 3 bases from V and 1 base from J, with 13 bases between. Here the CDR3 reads CASSPRDSLAKNIQYF. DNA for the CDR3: TGTGCCAGCTCACCGAGAGACAGTCTCGCCAAAAACATTCAGTACTTC.

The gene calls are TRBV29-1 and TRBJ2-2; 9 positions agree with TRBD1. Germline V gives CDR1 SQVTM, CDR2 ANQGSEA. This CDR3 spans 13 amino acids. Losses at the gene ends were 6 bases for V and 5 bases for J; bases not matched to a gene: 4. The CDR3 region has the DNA TGCAGCGTCGGACAGGGGAGAACCGGGGAGCTGTTTTTT. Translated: CSVGQGRTGELFF.

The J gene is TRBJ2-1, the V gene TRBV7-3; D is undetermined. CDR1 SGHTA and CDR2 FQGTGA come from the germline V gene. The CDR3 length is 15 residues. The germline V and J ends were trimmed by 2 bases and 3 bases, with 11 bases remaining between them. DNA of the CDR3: TGTGCCAGCAGCTTAGAGTGGGCAGTCTACAATGAGCAGTTCTTC. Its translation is CASSLEWAVYNEQFF.

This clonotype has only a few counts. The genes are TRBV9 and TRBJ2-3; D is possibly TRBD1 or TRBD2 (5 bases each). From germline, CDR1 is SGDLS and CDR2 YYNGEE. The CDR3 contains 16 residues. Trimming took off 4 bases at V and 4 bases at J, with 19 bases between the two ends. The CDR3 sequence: CASSTLGGHRADTQYF. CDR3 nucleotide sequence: TGTGCCAGCAGCACCCTTGGGGGTCACAGAGCAGATACGCAGTATTTT.

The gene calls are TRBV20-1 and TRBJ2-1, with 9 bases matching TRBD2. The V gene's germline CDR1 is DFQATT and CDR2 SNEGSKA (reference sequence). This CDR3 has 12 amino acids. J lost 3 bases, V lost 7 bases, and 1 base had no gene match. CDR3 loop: CSGLAVYNEQFF. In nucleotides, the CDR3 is TGCAGTGGACTAGCGGTCTACAATGAGCAGTTCTTC.

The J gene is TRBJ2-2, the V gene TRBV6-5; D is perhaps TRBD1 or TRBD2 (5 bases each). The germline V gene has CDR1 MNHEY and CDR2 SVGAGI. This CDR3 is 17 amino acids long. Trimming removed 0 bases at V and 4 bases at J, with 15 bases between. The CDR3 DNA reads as TGTGCCAGCAGTTACTCCCCACCTGGGGGTGGCACCGGGGAGCTGTTTTTT. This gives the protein CASSYSPPGGGTGELFF.

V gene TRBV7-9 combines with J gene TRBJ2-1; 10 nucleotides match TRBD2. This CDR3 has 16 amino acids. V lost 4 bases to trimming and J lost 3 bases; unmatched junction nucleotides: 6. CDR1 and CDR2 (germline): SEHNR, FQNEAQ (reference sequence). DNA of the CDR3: TGTGCCAGCAGCTCTATAGCGGGAGGCTACTACAATGAGCAGTTCTTC. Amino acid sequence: CASSSIAGGYYNEQFF.

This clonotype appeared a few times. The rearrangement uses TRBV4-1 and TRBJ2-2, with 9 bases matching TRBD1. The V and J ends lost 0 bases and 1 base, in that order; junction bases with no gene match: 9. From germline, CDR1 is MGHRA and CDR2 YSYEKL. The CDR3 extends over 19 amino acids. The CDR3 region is CASSQESVRQGGNTGELFF. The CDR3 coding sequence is TGCGCCAGCAGCCAAGAGAGTGTAAGACAGGGGGGGAACACCGGGGAGCTGTTTTTT.